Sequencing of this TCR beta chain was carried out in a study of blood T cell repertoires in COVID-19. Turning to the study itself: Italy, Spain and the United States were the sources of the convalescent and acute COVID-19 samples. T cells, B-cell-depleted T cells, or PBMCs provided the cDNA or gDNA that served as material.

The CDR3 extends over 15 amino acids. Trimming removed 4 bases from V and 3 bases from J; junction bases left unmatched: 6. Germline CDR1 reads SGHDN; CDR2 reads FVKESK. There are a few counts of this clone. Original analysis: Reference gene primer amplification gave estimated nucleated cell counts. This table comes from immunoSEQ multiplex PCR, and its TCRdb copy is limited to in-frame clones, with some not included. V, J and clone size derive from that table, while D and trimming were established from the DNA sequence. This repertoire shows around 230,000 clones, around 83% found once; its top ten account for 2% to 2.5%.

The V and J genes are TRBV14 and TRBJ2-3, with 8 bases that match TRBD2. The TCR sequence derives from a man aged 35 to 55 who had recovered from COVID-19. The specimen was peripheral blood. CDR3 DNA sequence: TGTGCCAGCAGCCCCTCGGGGGGGGCTACAGATACGCAGTATTTT. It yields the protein CASSPSGGATDTQYF.